The rows below give T cell receptor beta chains drawn from one sample of a study of T cells in tumors after PD-1 blockade. Assay used: immunoSEQ multiplex PCR; TCRdb lists only in-frame clones, some missing. Of approximately 1,500 clones in the sample, around 70% are singletons; the top ten hold around 17%. The specimen comprised tumor tissue, sampled before anti-PD-1 treatment. The receptors here all came from a human donor with basal cell carcinoma. CDR3s include the opening cysteine and the closing phenylalanine or tryptophan. The D gene is left open where the match is weak. Size tells how often a clone was seen (once, few, many) or the class of an expanded clone, and some rows leave it out.

D gene,V gene,J gene,clone size,CDR3 protein,CDR3 DNA
.,TRBV5-6,TRBJ1-1,large,CASSLTGGVNTEAFF,TGTGCCAGCAGCTTAACCGGGGGTGTTAACACTGAAGCTTTCTTT
TRBD1,TRBV15,TRBJ1-2,large,CATSSPLIRQGAVYGYTF,TGTGCCACCAGCAGCCCCTTGATACGACAGGGGGCCGTTTATGGCTACACCTTC
.,TRBV13,TRBJ2-1,.,CASSRRTEGDNEQFF,TGTGCCAGCAGCCGCCGTACGGAGGGGGACAATGAGCAGTTCTTC
.,TRBV6-2/TRBV6-3,TRBJ1-5,.,CASSLGSFSQPQHF,TGTGCCAGCAGTTTGGGCAGTTTCTCTCAGCCCCAGCATTTT
.,TRBV19,TRBJ2-7,.,CASTPRSWAQSSYEQYF,TGTGCCAGTACCCCCCGGTCGTGGGCTCAAAGCTCCTACGAGCAGTACTTC
.,TRBV4-1,TRBJ1-1,.,CASSQVKGAAGTEAFF,TGCGCCAGCAGCCAAGTAAAAGGGGCCGCCGGCACTGAAGCTTTCTTT
TRBD2,TRBV5-5,TRBJ2-7,.,CASSSSGGAPYEQYF,TGTGCCAGCAGCTCTAGCGGGGGGGCCCCCTACGAGCAGTACTTC
.,TRBV27,TRBJ2-2,.,CATAFEVNTGELFF,TGTGCCACCGCGTTTGAGGTTAACACCGGGGAGCTGTTTTTT
.,TRBV21-1,TRBJ1-5,.,CASSIGQWGQPQHF,TGTGCCAGCAGCATCGGACAGTGGGGACAGCCCCAGCATTTT
.,TRBV6-6,TRBJ1-1,.,CASSGRQDTEAFF,TGTGCCAGCAGCGGTAGACAGGACACTGAAGCTTTCTTT
TRBD2,TRBV30,TRBJ2-5,.,CAWSDGSGKGETQYF,TGTGCCTGGAGTGATGGTAGCGGGAAAGGAGAGACCCAGTACTTC
TRBD2,TRBV15,TRBJ2-1,.,CATSRTLAWNEQFF,TGTGCCACCAGCAGAACACTAGCGTGGAATGAGCAGTTCTTC
.,TRBV28,TRBJ1-4,.,CASRAEPSEKLFF,TGTGCCAGCAGAGCAGAGCCTAGTGAAAAACTGTTTTTT
TRBD2,TRBV19,TRBJ2-1,.,CASKGLADYNEQFF,TGTGCCAGTAAGGGACTAGCGGATTACAATGAGCAGTTCTTC
TRBD2,TRBV29-1,TRBJ2-1,.,CRAGGLLVEQFF,TGCAGAGCGGGGGGGCTGCTTGTTGAGCAGTTCTTC
TRBD1,TRBV28,TRBJ1-2,few,CASSLTGEDGYTF,TGTGCCAGCAGTTTAACAGGGGAGGATGGCTACACCTTC
TRBD2,TRBV6-2/TRBV6-3,TRBJ2-1,.,CASSTRASGNYNEQFF,TGTGCCAGCAGTACCAGGGCTAGCGGGAACTACAATGAGCAGTTCTTC
TRBD1,TRBV18,TRBJ1-3,.,CASSPLTVGQGIGNTIYF,TGTGCCAGCTCACCTTTAACTGTGGGACAGGGGATCGGAAACACCATATATTTT
TRBD2,TRBV24-1,TRBJ2-2,.,CATSDLPPGLAANTGELFF,TGTGCCACCAGTGATTTACCACCGGGACTAGCGGCGAACACCGGGGAGCTGTTTTTT
.,TRBV9,TRBJ1-1,.,CASSVGHQNTEAFF,TGTGCCAGCAGCGTGGGCCACCAGAACACTGAAGCTTTCTTT
TRBD1,TRBV28,TRBJ2-7,once,CAYQARDRAYEQYF,TGTGCTTACCAGGCCCGGGACAGGGCTTACGAGCAGTACTTC
.,TRBV27,TRBJ1-1,.,CASSPLWGANTEAFF,TGTGCCAGCAGTCCGCTCTGGGGTGCGAACACTGAAGCTTTCTTT
TRBD2,TRBV15,TRBJ2-2,.,CATREGLAGTGELFF,TGTGCCACCAGGGAGGGGCTAGCGGGAACCGGGGAGCTGTTTTTT
TRBD1,TRBV6-1,TRBJ1-5,.,CASSEFPTGGGGDQPQHF,TGTGCCAGCAGTGAGTTCCCAACTGGCGGAGGGGGCGATCAGCCCCAGCATTTT
TRBD1,TRBV6-6,TRBJ1-4,once,CASSYPGGQGGEKLFF,TGTGCCAGCAGTTACCCAGGGGGACAGGGAGGCGAAAAACTGTTTTTT
.,TRBV27,TRBJ1-2,.,CASSLPGRGGAPNYGYTF,TGTGCCAGCAGTTTACCGGGCCGGGGGGGGGCGCCTAACTATGGCTACACCTTC
.,TRBV7-2,TRBJ2-7,few,CASSSRWDGYEQYF,TGTGCCAGCAGCTCCCGTTGGGATGGGTACGAGCAGTACTTC
.,TRBV27,TRBJ2-6,.,CASRLLSGANVLTF,TGTGCCAGCAGACTACTGTCTGGGGCCAACGTCCTGACTTTC
.,TRBV28,TRBJ2-7,once,CASSFPVGLGLYEQYF,TGTGCCAGCAGTTTCCCCGTGGGGTTGGGGCTCTACGAGCAGTACTTC
TRBD1,TRBV30,TRBJ2-7,.,CAWKKGQPSGRPTYEQYF,TGTGCCTGGAAAAAGGGACAGCCTTCTGGTCGCCCGACCTACGAGCAGTACTTC
.,TRBV5-8,TRBJ2-7,.,CASSLGDGTYEQYF,TGTGCCAGCAGCTTGGGGGACGGAACCTACGAGCAGTACTTC
.,TRBV6-6,TRBJ1-1,.,CASSLSIQGIQAFF,TGTGCCAGCAGTTTATCCATTCAGGGAATACAAGCTTTCTTT
TRBD2,TRBV6-2/TRBV6-3,TRBJ2-1,.,CASSSSGSKFF,TGTGCCAGCAGCTCTAGCGGGAGTAAGTTCTTC
.,TRBV28,TRBJ1-6,.,CASSQGGYNSPLHF,TGTGCCAGCAGTCAAGGGGGATATAATTCACCCCTCCACTTT
.,TRBV7-3,TRBJ2-5,.,CASSSTPGAGETQYF,TGTGCCAGCAGCTCAACCCCCGGGGCCGGGGAGACCCAGTACTTC
TRBD1,TRBV5-6,TRBJ1-2,.,CASSLEEVPGTGYGYTF,TGTGCCAGCAGCTTGGAAGAAGTTCCCGGGACAGGATATGGCTACACCTTC
TRBD2,TRBV5-5,TRBJ2-1,.,CASSDGLAGNNEQFF,TGTGCCAGCAGCGACGGACTAGCGGGGAACAATGAGCAGTTCTTC
.,TRBV28,TRBJ2-7,.,CDRDKSYEQYF,TGTGACCGGGACAAGTCCTACGAGCAGTACTTC
.,TRBV25-1,TRBJ2-7,.,CASGNPGSSYEQYF,TGTGCCAGCGGCAACCCAGGGAGTTCCTACGAGCAGTACTTC
TRBD2,TRBV9,TRBJ2-7,.,CASSAGLAGHSEQYF,TGTGCCAGCAGCGCCGGACTAGCGGGACATAGCGAGCAGTACTTC
.,TRBV10-1,TRBJ1-5,once,CASSGDINQPQHF,TGCGCCAGCAGCGGGGACATTAATCAGCCCCAGCATTTT
.,TRBV2,TRBJ2-1,few,CASSEDGSSYNEQFF,TGTGCCAGCAGTGAGGACGGGAGCTCCTACAATGAGCAGTTCTTC
TRBD1,TRBV2,TRBJ2-1,large,CASSLRQGASVRDEQFF,TGTGCCAGCAGTCTACGACAGGGGGCTAGCGTTAGGGATGAGCAGTTCTTC
.,TRBV16,TRBJ2-1,.,CASSRQVIYNEQFF,TGTGCCAGCAGCCGTCAGGTGATTTACAATGAGCAGTTCTTC
.,TRBV29-1,TRBJ1-1,.,CSVEVSGLNTEAFF,TGCAGCGTTGAAGTTTCAGGGCTGAACACTGAAGCTTTCTTT
TRBD1,TRBV11-1,TRBJ2-2,.,CASSLVLRGSTGELFF,TGTGCCAGCAGCTTAGTCCTCAGGGGGAGCACCGGGGAGCTGTTTTTT
TRBD2,TRBV6-2/TRBV6-3,TRBJ2-1,.,CASSRTSGGASYNEQFF,TGTGCCAGCAGCCGGACTAGCGGGGGTGCCTCCTACAATGAGCAGTTCTTC
TRBD2,TRBV6-1,TRBJ2-1,.,CASSEGLAGGGEQFF,TGTGCCAGCAGTGAAGGGCTAGCGGGGGGGGGCGAGCAGTTCTTC
.,TRBV5-5,TRBJ1-1,.,CASSFGDTGWDTEAFF,TGTGCCAGCAGCTTTGGGGACACCGGGTGGGACACTGAAGCTTTCTTT
.,TRBV25-1,TRBJ1-1,.,CASSAGTNTEAFF,TGTGCCAGCAGTGCGGGGACCAACACTGAAGCTTTCTTT
.,TRBV6-5,TRBJ2-7,.,CASSYLRGHLYEQYF,TGTGCCAGCAGTTACTTGCGGGGACACCTCTACGAGCAGTACTTC
.,TRBV21-1,TRBJ2-1,.,CASRTSGNNEQFF,TGTGCCAGCAGGACTAGCGGTAACAATGAGCAGTTCTTC